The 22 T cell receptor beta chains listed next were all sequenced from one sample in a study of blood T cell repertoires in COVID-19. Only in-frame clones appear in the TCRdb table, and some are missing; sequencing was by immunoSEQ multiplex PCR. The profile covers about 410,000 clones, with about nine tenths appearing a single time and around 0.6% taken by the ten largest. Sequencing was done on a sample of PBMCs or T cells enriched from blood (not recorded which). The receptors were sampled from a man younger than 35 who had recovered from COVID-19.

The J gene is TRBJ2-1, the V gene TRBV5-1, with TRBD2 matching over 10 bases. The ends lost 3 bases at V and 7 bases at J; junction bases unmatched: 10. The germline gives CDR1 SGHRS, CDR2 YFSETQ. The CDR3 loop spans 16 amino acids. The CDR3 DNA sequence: TGCGCCAGCAGCTCCCTAGCGGGGGATGCCCCAAATGAGCAGTTCTTC. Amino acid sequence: CASSSLAGDAPNEQFF.

This chain's CDR3 is CASSEGYSGQYNEQFF. CDR3 in DNA: TGTGCCAGCAGCGAGGGGTATAGCGGGCAATACAATGAGCAGTTCTTC. This chain links TRBV11-3 with TRBJ2-1; the match to TRBD2 covers 7 bases. CDR3 size: 16 residues. Germline assignment: CDR1 SGHNT and CDR2 YENEEA. V lost 5 bases to trimming and J lost 4 bases; unmatched junction nucleotides: 11.

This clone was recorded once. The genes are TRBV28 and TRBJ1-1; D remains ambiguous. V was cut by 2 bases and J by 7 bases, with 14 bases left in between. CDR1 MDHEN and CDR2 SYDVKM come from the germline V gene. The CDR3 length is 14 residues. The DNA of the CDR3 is TGTGCCAGCAGTTTAATTGGAGAAAAAGTTGAAGCTTTCTTT. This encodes CASSLIGEKVEAFF.

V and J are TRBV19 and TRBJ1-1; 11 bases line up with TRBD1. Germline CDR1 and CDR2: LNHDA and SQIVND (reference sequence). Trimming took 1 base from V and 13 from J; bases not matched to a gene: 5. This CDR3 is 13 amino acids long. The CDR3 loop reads CASSIGTGGELFF. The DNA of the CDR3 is TGTGCCAGTAGTATAGGGACAGGGGGCGAACTTTTCTTT.

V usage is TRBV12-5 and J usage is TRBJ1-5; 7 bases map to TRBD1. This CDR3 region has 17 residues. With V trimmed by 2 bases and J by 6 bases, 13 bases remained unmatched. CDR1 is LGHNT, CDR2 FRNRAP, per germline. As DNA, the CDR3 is TGTGCTAGTGGTTTGACACGCGAGGGGGCTCGCGGTCAGCCCCAGCATTTT. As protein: CASGLTREGARGQPQHF. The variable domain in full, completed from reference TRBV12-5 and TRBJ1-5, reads DARVTQTPRHKVTEMGQEVTMRCQPILGHNTVFWYRQTMMQGLELLAYFRNRAPLDDSGMPKDRFSAEMPDATLATLKIQPSEPRDSAVYFCASGLTREGARGQPQHFGDGTRLSIL.

The CDR3 here is CAWSLTPNTEAFF. The CDR3 coding sequence is TGTGCCTGGAGTCTTACTCCGAACACTGAAGCTTTCTTT. The chain employs TRBV30 and TRBJ1-1; no firm D call. The CDR3 sequence is 13 residues long. Trimming pared 2 bases from V and 1 base from J, leaving 8 bases between. The germline V gene has CDR1 GTSNPN and CDR2 SVGIG (reference sequence).

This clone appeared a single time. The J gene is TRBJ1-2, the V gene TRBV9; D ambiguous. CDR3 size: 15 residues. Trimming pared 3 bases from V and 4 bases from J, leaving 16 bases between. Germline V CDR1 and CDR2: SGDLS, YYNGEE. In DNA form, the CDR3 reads TGTGCCAGCAGCGACGGGATCGGCCAAATCTATGGCTACACCTTC. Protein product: CASSDGIGQIYGYTF.

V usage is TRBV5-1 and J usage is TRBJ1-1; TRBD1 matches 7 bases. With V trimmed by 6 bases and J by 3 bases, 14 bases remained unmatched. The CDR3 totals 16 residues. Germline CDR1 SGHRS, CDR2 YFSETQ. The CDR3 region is CASKFTQGGSDTEAFF. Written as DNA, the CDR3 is TGCGCCAGCAAGTTCACCCAAGGGGGCTCGGACACTGAAGCTTTCTTT.

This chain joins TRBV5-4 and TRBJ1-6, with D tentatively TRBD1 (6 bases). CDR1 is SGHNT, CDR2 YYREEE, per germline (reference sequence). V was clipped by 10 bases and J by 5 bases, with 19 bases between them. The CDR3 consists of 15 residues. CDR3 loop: CAGGGGGANNSPLHF. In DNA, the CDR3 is TGTGCCGGAGGCGGTGGGGGCGCCAATAATTCACCCCTCCACTTT.

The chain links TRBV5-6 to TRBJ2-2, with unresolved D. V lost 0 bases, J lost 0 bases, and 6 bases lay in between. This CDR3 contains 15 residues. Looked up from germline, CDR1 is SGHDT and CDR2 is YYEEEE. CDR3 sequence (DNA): TGTGCCAGCAGCTTGGGTTCTTCGAACACCGGGGAGCTGTTTTTT. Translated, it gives CASSLGSSNTGELFF.

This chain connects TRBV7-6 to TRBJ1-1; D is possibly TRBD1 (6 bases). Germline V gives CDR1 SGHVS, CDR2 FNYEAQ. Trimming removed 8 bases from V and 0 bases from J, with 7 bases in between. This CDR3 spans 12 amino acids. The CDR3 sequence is CASGQLNTEAFF. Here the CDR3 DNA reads TGTGCCAGCGGACAGTTGAACACTGAAGCTTTCTTT.

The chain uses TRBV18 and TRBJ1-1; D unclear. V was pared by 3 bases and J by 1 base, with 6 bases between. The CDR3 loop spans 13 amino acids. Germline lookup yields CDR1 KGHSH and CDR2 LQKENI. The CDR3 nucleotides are TGTGCCAGCTCACCCCTAGAGAACACTGAAGCTTTCTTT. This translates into CASSPLENTEAFF.

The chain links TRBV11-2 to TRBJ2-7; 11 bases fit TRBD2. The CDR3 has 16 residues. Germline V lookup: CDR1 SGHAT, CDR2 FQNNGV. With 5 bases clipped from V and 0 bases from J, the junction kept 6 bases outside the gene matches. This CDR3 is CASSLLAGGYSYEQYF. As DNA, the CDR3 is TGTGCCAGCAGCCTTCTAGCGGGAGGTTACTCCTACGAGCAGTACTTC.

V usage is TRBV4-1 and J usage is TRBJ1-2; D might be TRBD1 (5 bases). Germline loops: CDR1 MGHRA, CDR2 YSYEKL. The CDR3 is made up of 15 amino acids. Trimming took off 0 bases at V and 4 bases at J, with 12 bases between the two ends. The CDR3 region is CASSQDGQGTYGYTF. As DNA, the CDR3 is TGCGCCAGCAGCCAAGATGGTCAGGGCACCTATGGCTACACCTTC.

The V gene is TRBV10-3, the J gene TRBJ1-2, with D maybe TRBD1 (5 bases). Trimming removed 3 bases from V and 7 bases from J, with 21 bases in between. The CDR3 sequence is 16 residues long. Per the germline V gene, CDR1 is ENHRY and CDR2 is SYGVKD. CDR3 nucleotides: TGTGCCATCAGTGACCCCGCGGGGGGACCCGCTGGTGGCTACACCTTC. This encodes CAISDPAGGPAGGYTF.

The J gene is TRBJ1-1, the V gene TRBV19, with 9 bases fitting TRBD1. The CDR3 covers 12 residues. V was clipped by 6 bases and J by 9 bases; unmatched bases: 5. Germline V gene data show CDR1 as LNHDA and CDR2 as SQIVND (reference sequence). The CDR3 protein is CASSPYRGQAFF. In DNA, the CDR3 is TGTGCCAGTAGCCCGTACAGGGGGCAAGCTTTCTTT.

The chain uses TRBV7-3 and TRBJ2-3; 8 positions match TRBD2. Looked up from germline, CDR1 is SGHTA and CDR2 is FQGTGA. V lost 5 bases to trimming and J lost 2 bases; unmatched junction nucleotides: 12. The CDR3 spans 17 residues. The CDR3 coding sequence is TGTGCCAGCAGCGCCGGGACTAGTTACTTCTCCACAGATACGCAGTATTTT. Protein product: CASSAGTSYFSTDTQYF.

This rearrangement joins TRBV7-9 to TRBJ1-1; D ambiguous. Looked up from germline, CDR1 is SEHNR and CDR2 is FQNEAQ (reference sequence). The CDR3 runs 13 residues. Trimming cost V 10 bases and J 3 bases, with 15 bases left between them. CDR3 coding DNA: TGTGCCAATCAAAAAGTCCGGGACACTGAAGCTTTCTTT. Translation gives CANQKVRDTEAFF.

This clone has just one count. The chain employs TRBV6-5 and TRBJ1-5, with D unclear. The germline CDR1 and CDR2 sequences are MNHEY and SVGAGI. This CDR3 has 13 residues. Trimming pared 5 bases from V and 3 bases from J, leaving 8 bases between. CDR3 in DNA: TGTGCCAGCAGTCTCGGTTCCAATCAGCCCCAGCATTTT. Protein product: CASSLGSNQPQHF.

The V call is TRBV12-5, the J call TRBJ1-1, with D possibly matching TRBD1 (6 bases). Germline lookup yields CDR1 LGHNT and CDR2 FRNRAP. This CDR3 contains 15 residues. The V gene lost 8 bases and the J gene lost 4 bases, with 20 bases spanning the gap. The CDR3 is CASSGGYRVGTEAFF. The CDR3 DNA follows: TGTGCTAGTTCGGGGGGCTACAGGGTTGGCACTGAAGCTTTCTTT.

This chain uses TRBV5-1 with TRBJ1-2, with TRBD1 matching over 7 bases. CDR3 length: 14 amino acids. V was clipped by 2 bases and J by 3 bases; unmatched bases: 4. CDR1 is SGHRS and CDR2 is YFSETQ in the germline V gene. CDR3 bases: TGCGCCAGCAGCTTAGGGACAGAGCACTATGGCTACACCTTC. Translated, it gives CASSLGTEHYGYTF.

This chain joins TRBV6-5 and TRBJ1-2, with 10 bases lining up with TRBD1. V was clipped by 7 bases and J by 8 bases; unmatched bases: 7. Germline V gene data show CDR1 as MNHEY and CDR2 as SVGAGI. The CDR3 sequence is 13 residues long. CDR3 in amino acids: CASKLTGGQGYTF. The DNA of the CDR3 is TGTGCCAGCAAATTGACAGGGGGCCAAGGCTACACCTTC.